This TCR beta chain comes out of a study of blood T cell repertoires in COVID-19. Study-level background: Samples representing acute and convalescent COVID-19 were sourced from the United States, Italy and Spain.

TCRdb's copy holds only in-frame clones and misses some; the assay was immunoSEQ multiplex PCR. The data show 200,000 to 250,000 clones, with roughly nine tenths seen just once and 6.2% held by the top ten. The receptor's source is a man aged 55 to 70 with acute or convalescent COVID-19. Sequenced input: peripheral blood.

DNA of the CDR3: TGTGCCAGCAGCGTAGACTCGGGCGGGGGCGTAGATACGCAGTATTTT. This translates into CASSVDSGGGVDTQYF. J is TRBJ2-3 and V is TRBV9, with D possibly TRBD2 on 7 matching bases. Germline V lookup: CDR1 SGDLS, CDR2 YYNGEE. The CDR3 loop spans 16 amino acids. Trimming shortened V by 0 bases and J by 5 bases, and 16 bases separated the two germline ends.